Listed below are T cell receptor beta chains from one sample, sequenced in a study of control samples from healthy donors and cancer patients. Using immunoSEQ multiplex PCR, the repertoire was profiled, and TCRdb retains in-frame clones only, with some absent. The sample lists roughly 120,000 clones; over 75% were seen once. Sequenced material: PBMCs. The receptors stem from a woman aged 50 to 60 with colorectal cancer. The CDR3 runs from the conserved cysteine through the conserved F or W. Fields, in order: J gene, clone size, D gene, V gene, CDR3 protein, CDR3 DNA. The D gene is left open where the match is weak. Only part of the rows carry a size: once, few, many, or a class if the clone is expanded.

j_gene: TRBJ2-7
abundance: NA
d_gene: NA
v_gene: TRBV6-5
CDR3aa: CASRRQDLSYEQYF
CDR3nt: TGTGCCAGCAGGAGACAGGATCTCTCCTACGAGCAGTACTTC

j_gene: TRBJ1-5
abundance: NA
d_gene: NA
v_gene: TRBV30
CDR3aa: CAATMGGNQPQHF
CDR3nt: TGTGCCGCCACAATGGGGGGCAATCAGCCCCAGCATTTT

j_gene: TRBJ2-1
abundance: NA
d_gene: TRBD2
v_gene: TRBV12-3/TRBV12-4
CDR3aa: CASSSRTSGEQFF
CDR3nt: TGTGCCAGCAGTTCCAGGACTAGCGGGGAGCAGTTCTTC

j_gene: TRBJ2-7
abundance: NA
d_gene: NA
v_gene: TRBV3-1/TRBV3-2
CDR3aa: CASSQDMGGRGQYF
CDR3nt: TGTGCCAGCAGCCAAGATATGGGGGGCCGAGGGCAGTACTTC

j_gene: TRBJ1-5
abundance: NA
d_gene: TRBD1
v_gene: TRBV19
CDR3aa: CASSARTGAGQPQHF
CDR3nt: TGTGCCAGTAGTGCGAGGACAGGGGCGGGACAGCCCCAGCATTTT

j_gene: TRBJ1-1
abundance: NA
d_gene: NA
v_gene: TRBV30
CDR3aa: CAWSDRLRSWEAFF
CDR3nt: TGTGCCTGGAGTGATCGACTTAGATCTTGGGAGGCTTTCTTT

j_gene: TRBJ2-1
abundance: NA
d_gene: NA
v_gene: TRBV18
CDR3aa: CASSDNPSSYNEQFF
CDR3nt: TGTGCCAGTTCCGACAACCCGAGCTCCTACAATGAGCAGTTCTTC

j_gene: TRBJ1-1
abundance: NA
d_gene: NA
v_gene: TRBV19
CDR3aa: CASSNGIMNTEAFF
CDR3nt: TGTGCCAGTAGTAACGGGATCATGAACACTGAAGCTTTCTTT

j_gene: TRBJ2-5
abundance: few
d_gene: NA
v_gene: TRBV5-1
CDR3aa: CASRDGEETQYF
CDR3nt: TGCGCCAGCAGAGACGGAGAAGAGACCCAGTACTTC

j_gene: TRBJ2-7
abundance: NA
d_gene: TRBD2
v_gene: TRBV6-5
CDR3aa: CATRLAGDFGEQYF
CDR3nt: TGTGCCACCAGACTAGCGGGAGATTTTGGGGAGCAGTACTTC

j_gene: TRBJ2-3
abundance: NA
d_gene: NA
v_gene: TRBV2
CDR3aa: CASSELSSLDTQYF
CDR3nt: TGTGCCAGCAGTGAACTTTCTAGCCTAGATACGCAGTATTTT

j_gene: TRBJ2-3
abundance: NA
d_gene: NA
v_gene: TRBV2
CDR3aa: CASSGLSTDTQYF
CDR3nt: TGTGCCAGCAGTGGGCTGAGCACAGATACGCAGTATTTT

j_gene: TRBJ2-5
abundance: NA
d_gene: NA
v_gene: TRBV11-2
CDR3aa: CASSLAASSQETQYF
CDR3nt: TGTGCCAGCAGCTTAGCGGCTTCGAGTCAAGAGACCCAGTACTTC

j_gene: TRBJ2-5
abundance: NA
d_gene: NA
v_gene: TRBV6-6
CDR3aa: CASSYPGQGGQTQYF
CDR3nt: TGTGCCAGCAGTTACCCCGGGCAGGGAGGACAGACCCAGTACTTC

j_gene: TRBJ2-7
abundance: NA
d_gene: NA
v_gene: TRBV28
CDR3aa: CASSPTGDEQYF
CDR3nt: TGTGCCAGCAGTCCGACAGGCGACGAGCAGTACTTC

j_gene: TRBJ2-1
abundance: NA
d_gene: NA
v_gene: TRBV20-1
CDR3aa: CSARLNNEQFF
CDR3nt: TGCAGTGCTCGGCTGAACAATGAGCAGTTCTTC

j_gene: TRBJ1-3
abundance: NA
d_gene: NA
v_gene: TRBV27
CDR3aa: CASSLSPNSGNTIYF
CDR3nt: TGTGCCAGCAGTTTATCACCGAACTCTGGAAACACCATATATTTT

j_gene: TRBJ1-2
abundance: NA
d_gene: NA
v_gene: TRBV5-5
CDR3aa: CASSLYSAGSLYGYTF
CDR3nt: TGTGCCAGCAGCTTGTACAGCGCGGGATCTTTATATGGCTACACCTTC

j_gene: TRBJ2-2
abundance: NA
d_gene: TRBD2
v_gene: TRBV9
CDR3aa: CASSATSGRITGELFF
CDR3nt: TGTGCCAGCAGCGCAACTAGCGGGAGGATCACCGGGGAGCTGTTTTTT

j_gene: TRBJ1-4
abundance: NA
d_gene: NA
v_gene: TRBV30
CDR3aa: CAWRRSLSEKLFF
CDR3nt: TGTGCCTGGCGGAGATCCCTCTCCGAAAAACTGTTTTTT

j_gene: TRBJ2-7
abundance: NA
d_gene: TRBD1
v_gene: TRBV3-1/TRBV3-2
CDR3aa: CASSQPGTGGEQYF
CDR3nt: TGTGCCAGCAGCCAGCCAGGGACAGGCGGCGAGCAGTACTTC

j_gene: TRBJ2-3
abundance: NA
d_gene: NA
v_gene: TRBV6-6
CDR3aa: CASSSSQGTDTQYF
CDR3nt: TGTGCCAGCAGTTCGTCGCAGGGCACAGATACGCAGTATTTT

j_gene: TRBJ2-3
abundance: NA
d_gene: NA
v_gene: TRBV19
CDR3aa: CASSMSGETVTQYF
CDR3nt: TGTGCCAGTAGTATGAGTGGGGAGACTGTTACGCAGTATTTT

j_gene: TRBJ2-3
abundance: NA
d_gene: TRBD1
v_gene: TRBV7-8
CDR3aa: CASSARDRGSTDTQYF
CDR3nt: TGTGCCAGCAGCGCCAGGGACAGGGGGAGCACAGATACGCAGTATTTT

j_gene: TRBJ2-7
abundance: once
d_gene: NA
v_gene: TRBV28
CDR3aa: CASQMTNGEQYF
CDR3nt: TGTGCCAGCCAAATGACCAACGGGGAGCAGTACTTC

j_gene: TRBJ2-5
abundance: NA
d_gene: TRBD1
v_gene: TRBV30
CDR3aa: CAWSVRRQGIKETQYF
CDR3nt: TGTGCCTGGAGTGTACGGAGACAGGGGATTAAAGAGACCCAGTACTTC

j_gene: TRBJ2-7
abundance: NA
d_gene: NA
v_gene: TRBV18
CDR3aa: CASSRREDSYEQYF
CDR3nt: TGTGCCAGCTCACGACGGGAGGACAGCTACGAGCAGTACTTC

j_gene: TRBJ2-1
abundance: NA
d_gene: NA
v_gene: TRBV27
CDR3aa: CASRKGWGAGGKFF
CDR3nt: TGTGCCAGCCGCAAGGGGTGGGGGGCGGGCGGCAAGTTCTTC

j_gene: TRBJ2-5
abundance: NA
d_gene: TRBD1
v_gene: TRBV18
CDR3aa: CASSPDRAGETQYF
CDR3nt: TGTGCCAGCTCACCGGACAGGGCAGGCGAGACCCAGTACTTC

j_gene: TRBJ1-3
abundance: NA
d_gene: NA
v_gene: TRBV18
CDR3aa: CASSPTGPPGNTIYF
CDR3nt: TGTGCCAGCTCACCTACAGGGCCCCCTGGAAACACCATATATTTT

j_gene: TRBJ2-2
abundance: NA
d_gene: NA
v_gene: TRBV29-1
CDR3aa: CSVEGVTGELFF
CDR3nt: TGCAGCGTTGAAGGAGTAACCGGGGAGCTGTTTTTT

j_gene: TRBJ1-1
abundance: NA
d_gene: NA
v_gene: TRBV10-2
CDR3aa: CASSESGVSRAFF
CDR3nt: TGCGCCAGCAGTGAGTCGGGGGTTAGTCGGGCTTTCTTT

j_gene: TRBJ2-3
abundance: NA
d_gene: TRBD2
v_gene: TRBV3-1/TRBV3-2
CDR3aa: CASSQDSGTSGGMTDTQYF
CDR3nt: TGTGCCAGCAGCCAAGATAGCGGGACTAGCGGGGGGATGACAGATACGCAGTATTTT

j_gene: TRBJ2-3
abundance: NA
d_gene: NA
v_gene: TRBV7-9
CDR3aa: CASRRTDTQYF
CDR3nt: TGTGCCAGCCGACGCACAGATACGCAGTATTTT

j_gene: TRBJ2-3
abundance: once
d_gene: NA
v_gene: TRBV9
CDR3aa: CASSVGADTQYF
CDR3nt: TGTGCCAGCAGCGTGGGTGCAGATACGCAGTATTTT

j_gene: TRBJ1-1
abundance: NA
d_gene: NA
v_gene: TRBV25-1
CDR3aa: CASRGGNTEAFF
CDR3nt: TGTGCCAGCAGAGGGGGGAACACTGAAGCTTTCTTT

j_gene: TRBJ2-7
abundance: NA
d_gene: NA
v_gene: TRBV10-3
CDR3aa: CAIRGTYEQCF
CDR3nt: TGTGCCATCCGGGGTACCTACGAGCAGTGCTTC

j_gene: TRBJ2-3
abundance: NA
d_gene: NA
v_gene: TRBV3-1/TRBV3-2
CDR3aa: CASSRRQADTQYF
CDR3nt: TGTGCCAGCAGCCGTAGGCAGGCAGATACGCAGTATTTT

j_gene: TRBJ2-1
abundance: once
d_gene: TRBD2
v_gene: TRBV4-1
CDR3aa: CASSHSLSAGGSYNEQFF
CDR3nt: TGCGCCAGCAGCCATTCCCTCTCGGCGGGAGGATCCTACAATGAGCAGTTCTTC

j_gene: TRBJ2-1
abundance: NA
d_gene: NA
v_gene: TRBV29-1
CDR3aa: CSVEQGGYTEQFF
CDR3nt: TGCAGCGTTGAACAGGGAGGTTATACTGAGCAGTTCTTC

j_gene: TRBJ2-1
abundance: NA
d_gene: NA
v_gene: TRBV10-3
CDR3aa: CAISESDAGRGYNEQFF
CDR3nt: TGTGCCATCAGTGAGTCCGATGCGGGAAGGGGCTACAATGAGCAGTTCTTC

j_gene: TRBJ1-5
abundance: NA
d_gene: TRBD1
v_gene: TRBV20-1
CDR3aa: CSASFGQVRQPQHF
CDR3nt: TGCAGTGCTAGTTTTGGACAGGTGAGGCAGCCCCAGCATTTT

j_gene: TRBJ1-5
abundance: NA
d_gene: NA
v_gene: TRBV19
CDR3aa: CASSPGFQDQPQHF
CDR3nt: TGTGCCAGTAGTCCCGGGTTCCAGGATCAGCCCCAGCATTTT

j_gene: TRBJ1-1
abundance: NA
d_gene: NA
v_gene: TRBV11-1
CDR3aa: CASSLAEGTEAFF
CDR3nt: TGTGCCAGCAGCTTAGCGGAAGGTACTGAAGCTTTCTTT

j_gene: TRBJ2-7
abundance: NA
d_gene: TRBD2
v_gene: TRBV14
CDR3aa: CASSLSSGPTYEQYF
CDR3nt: TGTGCCAGCAGCCTTTCTAGCGGGCCAACCTACGAGCAGTACTTC

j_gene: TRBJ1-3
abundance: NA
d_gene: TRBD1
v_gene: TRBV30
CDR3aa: CAWSRGGISGNTIYF
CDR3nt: TGTGCCTGGAGTCGAGGGGGCATCTCTGGAAACACCATATATTTT

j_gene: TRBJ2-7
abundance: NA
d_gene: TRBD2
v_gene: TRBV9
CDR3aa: CASSKGWASGIYEQYF
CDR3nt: TGTGCCAGCAGCAAGGGGTGGGCTAGCGGGATTTACGAGCAGTACTTC

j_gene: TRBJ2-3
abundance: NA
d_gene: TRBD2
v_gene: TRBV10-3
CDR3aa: CAISPGLGTDTQYF
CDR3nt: TGTGCCATCAGTCCGGGACTAGGCACAGATACGCAGTATTTT

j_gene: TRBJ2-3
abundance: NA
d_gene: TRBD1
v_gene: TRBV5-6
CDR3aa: CASSLIRGTTDTQYF
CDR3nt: TGTGCCAGCAGCCTTATCAGGGGGACCACAGATACGCAGTATTTT

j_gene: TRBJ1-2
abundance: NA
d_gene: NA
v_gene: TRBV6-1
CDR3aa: CASSVRNGQSVNYGYTF
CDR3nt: TGTGCCAGCAGTGTTCGCAACGGACAGTCTGTAAACTATGGCTACACCTTC

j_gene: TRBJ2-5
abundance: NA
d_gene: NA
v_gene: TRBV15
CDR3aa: CATSRGQSQETQYF
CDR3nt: TGTGCCACCAGCAGAGGACAGAGCCAAGAGACCCAGTACTTC

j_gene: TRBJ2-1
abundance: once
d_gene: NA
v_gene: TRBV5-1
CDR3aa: CASSLQEPGGYNEQFF
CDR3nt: TGCGCCAGCAGCCTTCAGGAGCCCGGGGGCTACAATGAGCAGTTCTTC

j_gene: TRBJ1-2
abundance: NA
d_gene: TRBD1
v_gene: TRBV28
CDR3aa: CATLTGERNGYTF
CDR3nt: TGTGCCACCTTGACAGGGGAAAGGAATGGCTACACCTTC

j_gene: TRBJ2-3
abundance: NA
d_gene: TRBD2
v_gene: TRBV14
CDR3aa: CASSSYPLSGGTDTQYF
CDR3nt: TGTGCCAGCAGCTCGTACCCCCTCAGCGGGGGTACAGATACGCAGTATTTT

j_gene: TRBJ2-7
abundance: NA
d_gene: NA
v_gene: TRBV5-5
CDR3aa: CASSLGVSSYEQYF
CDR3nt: TGTGCCAGCAGCTTGGGTGTAAGCTCCTACGAGCAGTACTTC